This TCR beta chain derives from a study of cytomegalovirus exposure and HLA in healthy donors. Findings and caveats of the study: Being indistinguishable, some V segments were excluded, TRBV6-2 and TRBV6-3 among them.

Trimming cost V 6 bases and J 8 bases, with 11 bases left between them. CDR3 size: 11 residues. Per the germline V gene, CDR1 is SQVTM and CDR2 is ANQGSEA. This clone was recorded once. Its matching antigen is unknown. The PCR was carried out with 60 Vbeta primers and 13 Jbeta primers. Assay used: immunoSEQ multiplex PCR; TCRdb lists only in-frame clones, some missing. The sample consists of around 150,000 clones, roughly 85% of them appearing once. The sample taken for sequencing was PBMCs. This rearrangement joins TRBV29-1 to TRBJ2-1; D is uncertain. This sequence was found in a male donor in good health and CMV-seropositive. Here the CDR3 DNA reads TGCAGCGTCCAATACAACGATGAGCAGTTCTTC. Translating gives CSVQYNDEQFF.